This is a list of T cell receptor beta chains from one sample in a study of Ad26.COV2.S vaccination and SARS-CoV-2 variants. Method: immunoSEQ multiplex PCR; TCRdb's copy keeps in-frame clones and lacks some. The sample holds about 97,000 clones, around 80% seen once. This sample comprised peripheral blood, obtained after recovery from COVID-19. The receptor set was obtained from a human donor who had recovered from COVID-19. CDR3s include the opening cysteine and the closing phenylalanine or tryptophan. A D gene is named only where the DNA matches it firmly. For some rows the clone size is stated as once, few or many, or as a class when expanded; others skip it.

V gene	D gene	clone size	J gene	CDR3 DNA	CDR3 protein
TRBV24-1	TRBD1	NA	TRBJ1-2	TGTGCCACCAGTGATTCGAGGACAGGGGGTACCTATGGCTACACCTTC	CATSDSRTGGTYGYTF
TRBV2	NA	NA	TRBJ2-5	TGTGCCAGCAGTGACAGCTCTGGGGAGACCCAGTACTTC	CASSDSSGETQYF
TRBV5-4	NA	NA	TRBJ2-5	TGTGCCAGCAGCTTGGGTGGGTCCCAGACGGAGACCCAGTACTTC	CASSLGGSQTETQYF
TRBV6-2/TRBV6-3	TRBD1	NA	TRBJ2-1	TGTGCCAGCAGTCGACTGCGGGGGACAGGGAACAATGAGCAGTTCTTC	CASSRLRGTGNNEQFF
TRBV30	TRBD1	NA	TRBJ2-7	TGTGCCTGGAGTCCCGGGACAGGGGTGTCCGAGCAGTACTTC	CAWSPGTGVSEQYF
TRBV10-3	NA	NA	TRBJ2-5	TGTGCCATCAGTGGACTTAACCAAGAGACCCAGTACTTC	CAISGLNQETQYF
TRBV19	NA	NA	TRBJ1-1	TGTGCCAGTAGCAGAAGGGGAAGAGGCACTGAAGCTTTCTTT	CASSRRGRGTEAFF
TRBV3-1/TRBV3-2	NA	NA	TRBJ2-3	TGTGCCAGCAGCCCTGGAGATAGCACAGATACGCAGTATTTT	CASSPGDSTDTQYF
TRBV13	TRBD1	NA	TRBJ2-3	TGTGCCAGCAGCCTACGGACAGGAACTAGCACAGATACGCAGTATTTT	CASSLRTGTSTDTQYF
TRBV5-4	NA	NA	TRBJ1-2	TGTGCCAGCAGCTCGACAGCTAACTATGGCTACACCTTC	CASSSTANYGYTF
TRBV4-2	TRBD1	NA	TRBJ1-4	TGTGCCAGCAGCCAAGGGGGACAGGCTAATGAAAAACTGTTTTTT	CASSQGGQANEKLFF
TRBV3-1/TRBV3-2	NA	NA	TRBJ1-1	TGTGCCAGCAGCCAAGTACCCGGATTGAACACTGAAGCTTTCTTT	CASSQVPGLNTEAFF
TRBV13	NA	once	TRBJ2-1	TGTGCCAGCTCCTCAGGGGGAGGGGTTGAGCAGTTCTTC	CASSSGGGVEQFF
TRBV6-5	NA	NA	TRBJ2-1	TGTGCCAGCAGTACGGGGGCGTACAATGAGCAGTTCTTC	CASSTGAYNEQFF
TRBV10-3	TRBD1	NA	TRBJ1-1	TGTGCCATCAGTTCTTCGGACAGGAGGGGGGTCGATAACACTGAAGCTTTCTTT	CAISSSDRRGVDNTEAFF
TRBV6-5	NA	NA	TRBJ2-3	TGTGCCAGCAGTTACGTGTTGGCAGGGACGCAGTATTTT	CASSYVLAGTQYF
TRBV7-7	NA	NA	TRBJ2-1	TGTGCCAGCAGCTTAGCAGTGGGGAACTACAATGAGCAGTTCTTC	CASSLAVGNYNEQFF
TRBV2	NA	few	TRBJ1-2	TGTGCCAACCGAATCCCCGTTGACAGAGGGTACAGGATAGGTACTTCCTATGGCTACACCTTC	CANRIPVDRGYRIGTSYGYTF
TRBV2	TRBD1	NA	TRBJ1-6	TGTGCCAGAACACAGGGGACAAACTATAATTCACCCCTCCACTTT	CARTQGTNYNSPLHF
TRBV11-3	NA	NA	TRBJ1-1	TGTGCCAGCAGCTTATCGTCAGGGGTCACTGAAGCTTTCTTT	CASSLSSGVTEAFF
TRBV28	NA	NA	TRBJ2-7	TGTGCCAGCAGTTCTCCCCCGGGAGTGGTCCCCTACGAGCAGTACTTC	CASSSPPGVVPYEQYF
TRBV2	NA	few	TRBJ1-6	TGTGCCAGCAGTGTGAGGCTTCATAATTCACCCCTCCACTTT	CASSVRLHNSPLHF
TRBV25-1	NA	NA	TRBJ2-7	TGTGCCAGCAGTAAGACCGGGACTAAGGGGGGCGAGCAGTACTTC	CASSKTGTKGGEQYF
TRBV6-5	NA	few	TRBJ1-1	TGTGCCAGCAGTTACTCGGGGAGCGGCGGCACTGAAGCTTTCTTT	CASSYSGSGGTEAFF
TRBV9	NA	NA	TRBJ2-5	TGTGCCAGCAGCGTAGTAGGTCGGGGTTGGCAGGAGACCCAGTACTTC	CASSVVGRGWQETQYF
TRBV5-4	TRBD2	NA	TRBJ2-1	TGTGCCAGCAGCTCTGGCGGGGGATCCTACAATGAGCAGTTCTTC	CASSSGGGSYNEQFF
TRBV6-4	NA	few	TRBJ1-3	TGTGCCAGCAGTGATTTACCGAGCTCTGGAAACACCATATATTTT	CASSDLPSSGNTIYF
TRBV6-1	NA	NA	TRBJ1-5	TGTGCCAGCAGTGAAAGCAGGGCGGGCAATCAGCCCCAGCATTTT	CASSESRAGNQPQHF
TRBV27	TRBD1	NA	TRBJ2-2	TGTGCCAGCAGAAGGCAGGGGGCGAACACCGGGGAGCTGTTTTTT	CASRRQGANTGELFF
TRBV7-2	NA	few	TRBJ1-6	TGTGCCAGCAGCTTAGTCGGCAGGCGCCTGAGTAATTCACCCCTCCACTTT	CASSLVGRRLSNSPLHF
TRBV5-1	NA	NA	TRBJ2-7	TGCGCCAGCAGCCCCCTGGAGGGTCCCTCCTACGAGCAGTACTTC	CASSPLEGPSYEQYF
TRBV6-1	NA	NA	TRBJ1-2	TGTGCCAGCAGTGATTTACAGGGCTATGGCTACACCTTC	CASSDLQGYGYTF
TRBV28	NA	NA	TRBJ2-7	TGTGCCAGCAGTTTCGGGGGTTCCCTCAAGGGGGAGCAGTACTTC	CASSFGGSLKGEQYF
TRBV10-3	NA	NA	TRBJ2-7	TGTGCCATATCAGGGATCCACGAGCAGTACTTC	CAISGIHEQYF
TRBV7-6	TRBD1	NA	TRBJ1-5	TGTGCCAGCAGCCTAACGGGGACAGGCAGCCAGCCCCAGCATTTT	CASSLTGTGSQPQHF
TRBV30	NA	NA	TRBJ1-1	TGTGCCTGGACAGGGATTAACACTGAAGCTTTCTTT	CAWTGINTEAFF
TRBV5-1	NA	NA	TRBJ2-1	TGCGCCAGCAGCCCTGTCCAGGAGGGGGAGCAGTTCTTC	CASSPVQEGEQFF
TRBV11-2	TRBD1	NA	TRBJ1-2	TGTGCCAGCAGCCCAGGGGGGGCGCGAGGCTACACCTTC	CASSPGGARGYTF
TRBV6-5	TRBD2	NA	TRBJ2-3	TGTGCCAGCAGTCTCGGGACTAGCGGGGCGGATACGCAGTATTTT	CASSLGTSGADTQYF
TRBV12-3/TRBV12-4	NA	NA	TRBJ2-1	TGTGCCAGCAGTCCCAGTTTCTATGAGCAGTTCTTC	CASSPSFYEQFF
TRBV24-1	NA	NA	TRBJ2-5	TGTGCCACCAGTGACGCAGTAGGCGCCGAGACCCAGTACTTC	CATSDAVGAETQYF
TRBV29-1	NA	few	TRBJ2-5	TGCAGCGTTGTTATGGGGGGCTGGGAGACCCAGTACTTC	CSVVMGGWETQYF
TRBV2	NA	NA	TRBJ1-6	TGTGCCAGCAGTAAGGGAAGCTATAATTCACCCCTCCACTTT	CASSKGSYNSPLHF
TRBV11-2	NA	NA	TRBJ1-1	TGTGCCAGCAGCTTAAATCTCAGGGGAGGCACTGAAGCTTTCTTT	CASSLNLRGGTEAFF
TRBV6-1	NA	once	TRBJ2-7	TGTGCCAGCAGTTATCAGGGGGGTCGGGGCGAGCAGTACTTC	CASSYQGGRGEQYF
TRBV5-6	TRBD1	NA	TRBJ1-1	TGTGCCAGCAGCTTGGTGCCGGGACAGGGGGCTGAAGCTTTCTTT	CASSLVPGQGAEAFF
TRBV28	NA	NA	TRBJ1-5	TGTGCCAGCAGTTTACCCACTGTCTCTCAGAATCAGCCCCAGCATTTT	CASSLPTVSQNQPQHF
TRBV10-2	NA	few	TRBJ1-2	TGCGCCAGCAGTGCCGACTCTGGGCGGCGAGGCTACACCTTC	CASSADSGRRGYTF
TRBV12-3/TRBV12-4	NA	NA	TRBJ1-2	TGTGCCAGCAGTTTAACCGGGGGACGAGGCTACACCTTC	CASSLTGGRGYTF
TRBV30	NA	once	TRBJ1-1	TGTGCCTGTATCAGGGGCGAGAGCACTGAAGCTTTCTTT	CACIRGESTEAFF
TRBV29-1	TRBD1	NA	TRBJ2-7	TGCAGCGTTGATAGTGGACAGGGCTCCTACGAGCAGTACTTC	CSVDSGQGSYEQYF
TRBV28	NA	NA	TRBJ2-5	TGTGCCAGCAACAAGGGAAAGGGCCCAAAGTACTTC	CASNKGKGPKYF
TRBV15	NA	NA	TRBJ2-3	TGTGCCACCAGCACGGGGACCCGGCCAGATACGCAGTATTTT	CATSTGTRPDTQYF
TRBV3-1/TRBV3-2	NA	NA	TRBJ2-1	TGTGCCAGCAGCCGTGACTCTAACACCTACAATGAGCAGTTCTTC	CASSRDSNTYNEQFF